This is a list of T cell receptor beta chains from one sample in a study of blood T cell repertoires in COVID-19. Method: immunoSEQ multiplex PCR; TCRdb's copy keeps in-frame clones and lacks some. The sample yields roughly 150,000 clones, roughly 90% seen once. The sample consisted of peripheral blood. All receptors come from a man in his sixties with acute or convalescent COVID-19. Each CDR3 is given with its conserved first and last residue. A D gene is named only where the DNA matches it firmly. Some rows mark clone size as missing; the rest say once, few, many or name a class of expanded clone.

>.|TRBV11-2|.|TRBJ1-1
CASSGAAAREAFF
TGTGCCAGCAGCGGCGCCGCGGCGCGGGAAGCTTTCTTT
>medium-sized|TRBV6-6|TRBD1|TRBJ1-2
CASRNTGGFDYGYTF
TGTGCCAGCAGAAATACAGGGGGCTTTGACTATGGCTACACCTTC
>few|TRBV15|.|TRBJ1-2
CATSRLMGADYGYTF
TGTGCCACCAGCAGACTAATGGGGGCGGACTATGGCTACACCTTC
>.|TRBV12-3/TRBV12-4|.|TRBJ1-2
CASSFIEFYGYTF
TGTGCCAGCAGTTTTATCGAGTTTTATGGCTACACCTTC
>.|TRBV4-2|TRBD2|TRBJ2-1
CASSQVAGGSNNEQFF
TGTGCCAGCAGCCAAGTGGCGGGGGGCTCCAACAATGAGCAGTTCTTC
>.|TRBV19|TRBD1|TRBJ1-5
CASSVRQGSNQPQHF
TGTGCCAGTAGTGTTCGACAGGGGAGCAATCAGCCCCAGCATTTT
>.|TRBV10-1|.|TRBJ1-1
CASSRQVNTEAFF
TGCGCCAGCAGCAGACAGGTTAACACTGAAGCTTTCTTT
>.|TRBV5-6|.|TRBJ1-2
CASSPVGQGYGYTF
TGTGCCAGCAGCCCTGTCGGCCAGGGATATGGCTACACCTTC
>.|TRBV4-1|TRBD2|TRBJ2-2
CASSQGVAGLNTGELFF
TGCGCCAGCAGCCAAGGCGTAGCGGGTTTGAACACCGGGGAGCTGTTTTTT
>.|TRBV7-9|.|TRBJ2-2
CASSSLQGANTGELFF
TGTGCCAGCAGCTCTCTTCAGGGTGCGAACACCGGGGAGCTGTTTTTT